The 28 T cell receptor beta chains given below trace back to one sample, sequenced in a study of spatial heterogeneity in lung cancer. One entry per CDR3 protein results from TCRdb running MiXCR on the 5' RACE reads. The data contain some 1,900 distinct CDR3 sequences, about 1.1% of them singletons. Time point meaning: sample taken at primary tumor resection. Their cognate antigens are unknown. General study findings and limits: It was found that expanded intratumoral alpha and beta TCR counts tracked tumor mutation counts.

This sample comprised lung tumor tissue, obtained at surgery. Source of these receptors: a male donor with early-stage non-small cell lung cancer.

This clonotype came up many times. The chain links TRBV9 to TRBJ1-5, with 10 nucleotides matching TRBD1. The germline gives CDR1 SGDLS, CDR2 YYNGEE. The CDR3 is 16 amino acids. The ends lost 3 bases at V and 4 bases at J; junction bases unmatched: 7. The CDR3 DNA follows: TGTGCCAGCAGCGCGACAGGGGGCGGACCAAATCAGCCCCAGCATTTT. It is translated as CASSATGGGPNQPQHF.

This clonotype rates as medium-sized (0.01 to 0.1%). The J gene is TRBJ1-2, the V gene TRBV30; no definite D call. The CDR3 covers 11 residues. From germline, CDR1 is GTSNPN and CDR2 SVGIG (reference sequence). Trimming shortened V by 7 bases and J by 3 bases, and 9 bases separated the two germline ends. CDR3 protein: CASWRDYGYTF. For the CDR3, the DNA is TGTGCCTCTTGGAGGGACTATGGCTACACCTTC. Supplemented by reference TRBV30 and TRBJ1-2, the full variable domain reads SQTIHQWPATLVQPVGSPLSLECTVEGTSNPNLYWYRQAAGRGLQLLFYSVGIGQISSEVPQNLSASRPQDRQFILSSKKLLLSDSGFYLCASWRDYGYTFGSGTRLTVV.

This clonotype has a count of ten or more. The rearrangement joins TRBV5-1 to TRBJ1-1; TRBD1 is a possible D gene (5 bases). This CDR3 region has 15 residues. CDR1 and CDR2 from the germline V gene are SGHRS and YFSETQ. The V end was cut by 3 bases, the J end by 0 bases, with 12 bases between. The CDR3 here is CASSSAGTVNTEAFF. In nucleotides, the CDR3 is TGCGCCAGCAGCTCGGCGGGGACTGTGAACACTGAAGCTTTCTTT.

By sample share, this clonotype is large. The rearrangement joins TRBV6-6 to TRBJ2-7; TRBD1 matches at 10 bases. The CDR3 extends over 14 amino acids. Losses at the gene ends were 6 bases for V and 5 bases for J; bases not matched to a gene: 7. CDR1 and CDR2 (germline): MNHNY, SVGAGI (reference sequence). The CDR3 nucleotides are TGTGCCAGCAGCCACGGGGACAGGGGAAACGAGCAGTACTTC. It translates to CASSHGDRGNEQYF.

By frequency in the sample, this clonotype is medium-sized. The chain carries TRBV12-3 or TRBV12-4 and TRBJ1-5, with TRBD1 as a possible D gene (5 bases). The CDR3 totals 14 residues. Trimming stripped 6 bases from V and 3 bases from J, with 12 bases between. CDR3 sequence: CASSRGTDNQPQHF. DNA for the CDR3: TGTGCCAGCAGCCGCGGGACGGACAATCAGCCCCAGCATTTT.

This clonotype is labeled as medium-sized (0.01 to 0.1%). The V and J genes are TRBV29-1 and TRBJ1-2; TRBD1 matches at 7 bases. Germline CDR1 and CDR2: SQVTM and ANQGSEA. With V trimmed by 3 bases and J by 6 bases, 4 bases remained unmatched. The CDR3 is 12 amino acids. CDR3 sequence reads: CSVEQGGNGYTF. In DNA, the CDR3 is TGCAGCGTTGAGCAGGGGGGTAATGGCTACACCTTC.

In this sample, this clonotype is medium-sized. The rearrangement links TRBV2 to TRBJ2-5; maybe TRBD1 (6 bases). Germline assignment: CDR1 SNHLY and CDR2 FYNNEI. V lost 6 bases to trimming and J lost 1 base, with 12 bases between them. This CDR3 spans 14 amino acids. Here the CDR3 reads CASSLGTLQETQYF. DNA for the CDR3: TGTGCCAGCAGCCTCGGGACACTCCAAGAGACCCAGTACTTC.

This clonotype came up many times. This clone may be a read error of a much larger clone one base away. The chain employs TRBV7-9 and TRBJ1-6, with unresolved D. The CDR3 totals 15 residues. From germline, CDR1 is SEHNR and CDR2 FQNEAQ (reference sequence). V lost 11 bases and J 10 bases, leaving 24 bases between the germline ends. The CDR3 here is CAQQPVADCSSPLHF. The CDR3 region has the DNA TGTGCCCAGCAGCCCGTGGCGGACTGTAGCTCACCCCTCCACTTT.

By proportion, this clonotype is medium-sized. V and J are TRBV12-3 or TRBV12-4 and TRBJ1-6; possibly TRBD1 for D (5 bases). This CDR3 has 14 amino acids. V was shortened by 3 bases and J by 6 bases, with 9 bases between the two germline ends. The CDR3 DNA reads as TGTGCCAGCAGTTTTAAGGGGCCTAATTCACCCCTCCACTTT. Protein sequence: CASSFKGPNSPLHF.

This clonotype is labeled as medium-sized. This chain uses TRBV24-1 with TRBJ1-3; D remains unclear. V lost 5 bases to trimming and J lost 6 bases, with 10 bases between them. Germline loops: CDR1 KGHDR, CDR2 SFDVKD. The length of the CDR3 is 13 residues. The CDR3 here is CATSANVLNTIYF. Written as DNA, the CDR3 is TGTGCCACCAGTGCCAATGTTCTAAACACCATATATTTT.

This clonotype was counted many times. CDR3 sequence: CASSEENTREAFF. The CDR3 nucleotides read TGTGCCAGCAGTGAAGAGAACACTCGTGAAGCTTTCTTT. This chain joins TRBV6-1 and TRBJ1-1; no reliable D call. The germline V and J ends were trimmed by 1 base and 7 bases, with 10 bases remaining between them. CDR1 MNHNS and CDR2 SASEGT come from the germline V gene. The CDR3 sequence is 13 residues long.

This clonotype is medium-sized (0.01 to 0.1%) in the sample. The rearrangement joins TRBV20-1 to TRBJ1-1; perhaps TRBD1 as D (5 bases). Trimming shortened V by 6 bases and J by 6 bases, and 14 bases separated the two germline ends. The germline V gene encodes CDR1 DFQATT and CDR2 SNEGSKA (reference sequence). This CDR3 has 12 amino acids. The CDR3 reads CSARAGDAEAFF. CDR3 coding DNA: TGCAGTGCGCGTGCTGGGGACGCTGAAGCTTTCTTT.

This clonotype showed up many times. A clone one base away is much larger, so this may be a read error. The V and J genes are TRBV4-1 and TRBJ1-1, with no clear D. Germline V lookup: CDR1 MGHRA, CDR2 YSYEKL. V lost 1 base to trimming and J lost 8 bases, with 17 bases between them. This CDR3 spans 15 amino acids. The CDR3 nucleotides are TGCGCCAGCAGCCAAGTGAAGGATCGAGACCGAGAAGCTTTCTTT. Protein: CASSQVKDRDREAFF.

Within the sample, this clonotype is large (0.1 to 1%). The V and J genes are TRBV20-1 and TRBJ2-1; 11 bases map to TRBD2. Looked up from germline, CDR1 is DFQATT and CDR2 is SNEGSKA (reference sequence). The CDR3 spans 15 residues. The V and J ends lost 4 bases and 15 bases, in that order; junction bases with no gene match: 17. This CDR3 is CSATSYGTSGKMLFF. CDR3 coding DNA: TGCAGTGCTACATCTTACGGGACTAGCGGTAAAATGTTGTTCTTC.

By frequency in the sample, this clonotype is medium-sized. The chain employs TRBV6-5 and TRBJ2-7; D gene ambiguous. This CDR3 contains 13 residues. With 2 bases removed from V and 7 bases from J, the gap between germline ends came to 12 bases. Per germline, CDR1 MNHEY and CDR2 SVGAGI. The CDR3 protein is CASSYSPSREQYF. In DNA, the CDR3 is TGTGCCAGCAGTTACAGCCCCTCTCGGGAGCAGTACTTC.

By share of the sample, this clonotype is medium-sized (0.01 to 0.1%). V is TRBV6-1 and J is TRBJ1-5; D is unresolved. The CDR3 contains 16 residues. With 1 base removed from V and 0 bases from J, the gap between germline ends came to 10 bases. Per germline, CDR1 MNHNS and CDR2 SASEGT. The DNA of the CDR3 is TGTGCCAGCAGTGAAGGTGTCGGAGATAGCAATCAGCCCCAGCATTTT. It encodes CASSEGVGDSNQPQHF.

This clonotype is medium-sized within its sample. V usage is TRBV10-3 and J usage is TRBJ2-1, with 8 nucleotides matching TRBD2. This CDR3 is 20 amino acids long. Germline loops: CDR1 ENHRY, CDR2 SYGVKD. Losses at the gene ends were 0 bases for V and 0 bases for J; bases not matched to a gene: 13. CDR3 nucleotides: TGTGCCATCAGTGAGTCCACCCTCCTAGCGGGCCGCCTCTCCTACAATGAGCAGTTCTTC. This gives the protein CAISESTLLAGRLSYNEQFF.

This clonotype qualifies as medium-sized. The CDR3 DNA reads TGTGCCAGCAGTGGAGGGCCACACACTGAAGCTTTCTTT. It translates to CASSGGPHTEAFF. V gene TRBV6-2 or TRBV6-3 combines with J gene TRBJ1-1; no definite D call. Trimming left V 5 bases short and J 3 bases short, with 10 bases between. In germline, CDR1 is MNHEY, CDR2 SVGEGT. The CDR3 runs to 13 residues.

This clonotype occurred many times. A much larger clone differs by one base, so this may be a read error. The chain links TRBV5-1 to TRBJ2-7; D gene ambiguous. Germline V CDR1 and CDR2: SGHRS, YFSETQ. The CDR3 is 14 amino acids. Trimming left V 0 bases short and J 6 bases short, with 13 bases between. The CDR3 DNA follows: TGCGCCAGCAGCTTGGACGGAAGCCCAAGCGAGCAGTACTTC. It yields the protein CASSLDGSPSEQYF.

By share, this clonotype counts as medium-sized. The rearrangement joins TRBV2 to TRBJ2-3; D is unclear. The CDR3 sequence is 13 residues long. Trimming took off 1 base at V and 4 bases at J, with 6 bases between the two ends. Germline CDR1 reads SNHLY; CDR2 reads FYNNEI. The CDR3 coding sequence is TGTGCCAGCAGTGAAGGGGCGGCAGATACGCAGTATTTT. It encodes CASSEGAADTQYF.

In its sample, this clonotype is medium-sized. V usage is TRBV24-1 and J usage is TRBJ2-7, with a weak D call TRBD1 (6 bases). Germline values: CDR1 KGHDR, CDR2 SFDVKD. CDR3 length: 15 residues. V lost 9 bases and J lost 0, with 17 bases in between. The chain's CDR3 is CATGATRDNSYEQYF. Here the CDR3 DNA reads TGTGCCACCGGGGCTACCCGGGACAACTCCTACGAGCAGTACTTC.

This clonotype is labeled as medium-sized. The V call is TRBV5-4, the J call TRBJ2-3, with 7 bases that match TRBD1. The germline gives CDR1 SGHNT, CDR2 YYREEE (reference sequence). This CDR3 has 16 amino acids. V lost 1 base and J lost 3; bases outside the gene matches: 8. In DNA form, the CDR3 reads TGTGCCAGCAGCTTGCGTCGACAGGGTAGTACAGATACGCAGTATTTT. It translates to CASSLRRQGSTDTQYF. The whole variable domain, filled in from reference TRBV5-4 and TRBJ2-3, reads ETGVTQSPTHLIKTRGQQVTLRCSSQSGHNTVSWYQQALGQGPQFIFQYYREEENGRGNFPPRFSGLQFPNYSSELNVNALELDDSALYLCASSLRRQGSTDTQYFGPGTRLTVL.

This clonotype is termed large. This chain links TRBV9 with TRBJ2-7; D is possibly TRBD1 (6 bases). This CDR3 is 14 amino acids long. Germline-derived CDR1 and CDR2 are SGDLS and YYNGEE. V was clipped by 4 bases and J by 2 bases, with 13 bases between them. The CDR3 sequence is CASSYRDTTYEQYF. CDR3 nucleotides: TGTGCCAGCAGCTACCGGGACACAACCTACGAGCAGTACTTC.

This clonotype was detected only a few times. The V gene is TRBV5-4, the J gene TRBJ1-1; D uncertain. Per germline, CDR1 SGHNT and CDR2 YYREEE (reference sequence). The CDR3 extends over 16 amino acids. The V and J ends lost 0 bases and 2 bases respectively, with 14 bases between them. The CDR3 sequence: CASSLGLNAANTEAFF. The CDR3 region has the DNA TGTGCCAGCAGCTTGGGGTTGAACGCTGCAAACACTGAAGCTTTCTTT.

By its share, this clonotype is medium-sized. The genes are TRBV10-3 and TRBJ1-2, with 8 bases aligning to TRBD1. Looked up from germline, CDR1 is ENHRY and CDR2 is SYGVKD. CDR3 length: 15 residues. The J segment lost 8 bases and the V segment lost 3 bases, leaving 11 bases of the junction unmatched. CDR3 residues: CAISDRGQELGGYTF. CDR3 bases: TGTGCCATCAGTGATAGGGGACAGGAGCTTGGGGGCTACACCTTC.

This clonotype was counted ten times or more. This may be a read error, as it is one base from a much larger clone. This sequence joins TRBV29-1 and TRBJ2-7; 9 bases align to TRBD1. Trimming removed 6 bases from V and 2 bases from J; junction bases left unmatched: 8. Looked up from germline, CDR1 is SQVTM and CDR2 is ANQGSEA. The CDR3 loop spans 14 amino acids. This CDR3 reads CSVLDRGCAYEQYF. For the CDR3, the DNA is TGCAGCGTGCTGGACAGGGGCTGCGCCTACGAGCAGTACTTC.

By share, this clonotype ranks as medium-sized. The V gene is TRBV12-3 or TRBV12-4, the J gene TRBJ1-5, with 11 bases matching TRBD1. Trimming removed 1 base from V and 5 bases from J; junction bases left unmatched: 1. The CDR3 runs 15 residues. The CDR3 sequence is CASSLGDRGDQPQHF. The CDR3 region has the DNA TGTGCCAGCAGTTTAGGGGACAGGGGGGATCAGCCCCAGCATTTT.

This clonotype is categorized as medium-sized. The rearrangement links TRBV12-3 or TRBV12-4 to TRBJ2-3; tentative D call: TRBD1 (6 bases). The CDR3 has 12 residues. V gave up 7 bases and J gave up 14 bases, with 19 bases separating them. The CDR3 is CASTERGTMRYF. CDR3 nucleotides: TGTGCCAGCACCGAAAGGGGGACGATGAGGTATTTT.